This T cell receptor beta chain is drawn from a study of cytomegalovirus exposure and HLA in healthy donors. Study observations and caveats: Roughly uniform depth of sequencing across donors was assumed in presence/absence analyses.

It was with 60 Vbeta and 13 Jbeta primers that the PCR ran. The protocol was immunoSEQ multiplex PCR, while the TCRdb copy is restricted to in-frame clones and leaves out a portion. The repertoire holds around 230,000 clones, more than 75% seen once, with roughly 6% in the top ten. A remark on this clone: Its antigen remains unidentified. This CDR3 is also generated by other DNA sequences in the sample.

The CDR3 consists of 12 residues. Deletions cut 1 base from V and 4 bases from J, with 4 bases between. Looked up from germline, CDR1 is SEHNR and CDR2 is FQNEAQ (reference sequence). Input material: PBMCs. This clonotype was sampled from a man aged 35-49 years in good health and CMV-seropositive. The V call is TRBV7-9, the J call TRBJ1-1; the D is unclear. CDR3 protein: CASSLGATEAFF. DNA of the CDR3: TGTGCCAGCAGCTTAGGGGCCACTGAAGCTTTCTTT.